The entry below describes one T cell receptor beta chain. This sample stems from a study of cytomegalovirus exposure and HLA in healthy donors. Libraries were prepared by immunoSEQ multiplex PCR; TCRdb keeps only in-frame clonotypes and omits some of them. The profile shows some 68,000 clones, just under 95% of them singletons. The CDR3 is 14 amino acids. Trimming cost V 0 bases and J 1 base, with 8 bases left between them. Germline assignment: CDR1 SGDLS and CDR2 YYNGEE. The chain uses TRBV9 and TRBJ2-7; D gene uncertain. Sequencing was done on a sample of PBMCs. The receptor was derived from a man aged 18 to 35 in good health and CMV-seropositive. The CDR3 DNA sequence: TGTGCCAGCAGCGTAGGTCAGACTTCCTACGAGCAGTACTTC. Its translation is CASSVGQTSYEQYF.